This TCR beta chain emerged from a study of response to subunit inactivated influenza vaccine. General observations from the study: Each seasonal flu vaccination may recruit only limited new T cells, authors suggested.

TCRdb re-called the RT-PCR reads through MiXCR, storing one row per CDR3 protein. The sample consists of about 650,000 distinct CDR3 sequences, 14% of them appearing once. In the case of this clonotype: What it binds is unknown.

The ends lost 7 bases at V and 7 bases at J; junction bases unmatched: 25. The CDR3 runs 19 residues. The sequence was collected from a man over 45 who received an inactivated influenza vaccine. V and J are TRBV12-3 or TRBV12-4 and TRBJ1-5; 7 bases are a match to TRBD1. The source was PBMCs from blood, collected roughly 15 days before vaccination. This chain's CDR3 is CASNPGQSLIAGGRQPQHF. CDR3 nucleotides: TGTGCCAGCAACCCGGGACAGTCTCTTATAGCAGGTGGGAGGCAGCCCCAGCATTTT.